The entry that follows covers one TCR beta chain sequence. This entry is derived from a study of blood T cell repertoires in COVID-19. Study as a whole: T cells, B-cell-depleted T cells, or PBMCs supplied cDNA or gDNA.

Clones were sequenced by immunoSEQ multiplex PCR, and TCRdb holds only the in-frame ones, with some missing. This sample has some 220,000 clones, with roughly 85% found just once. V lost 1 base, J lost 2 bases, and 24 bases lay in between. Per the germline V gene, CDR1 is SGHRS and CDR2 is YFSETQ. This CDR3 spans 19 amino acids. V and J are TRBV5-1 and TRBJ1-2; D is uncertain. The receptor comes from a woman in her seventies with COVID-19, enrolled during active disease. Sequenced: peripheral blood. The CDR3 region is CASSLRASDLGVLNYGYTF. The CDR3 nucleotides are TGCGCCAGCAGCTTGCGGGCATCAGACCTCGGGGTTCTAAACTATGGCTACACCTTC.